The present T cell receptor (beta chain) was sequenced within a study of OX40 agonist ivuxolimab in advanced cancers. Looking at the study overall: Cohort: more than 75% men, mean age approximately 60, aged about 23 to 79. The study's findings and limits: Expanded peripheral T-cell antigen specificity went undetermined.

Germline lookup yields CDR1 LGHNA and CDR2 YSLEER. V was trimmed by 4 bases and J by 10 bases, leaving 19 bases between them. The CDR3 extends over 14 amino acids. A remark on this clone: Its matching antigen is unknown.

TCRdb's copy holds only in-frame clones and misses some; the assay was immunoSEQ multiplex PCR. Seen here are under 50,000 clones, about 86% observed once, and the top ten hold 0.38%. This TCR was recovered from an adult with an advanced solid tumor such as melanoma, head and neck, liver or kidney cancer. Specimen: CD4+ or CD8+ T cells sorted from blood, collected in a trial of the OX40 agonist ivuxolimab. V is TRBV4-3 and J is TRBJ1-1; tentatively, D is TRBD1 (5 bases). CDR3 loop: CASSLKWAGTGAFF. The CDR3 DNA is TGCGCCAGCAGCCTAAAGTGGGCCGGGACCGGAGCTTTCTTT.